This T cell receptor (beta chain) was obtained from a study of T cells in Graves' hyperthyroidism and ophthalmopathy. Findings of the study overall: Ophthalmopathy was told apart from stable hyperthyroidism by a 13 V-J model. Blood also showed most of the thyroid clonotypes that were expanded above 0.001.

Lactation, pregnancy, other autoimmune disease or uncontrolled infection led to exclusion of patients. In this sample, this clonotype turned up once. The antigen remains undetermined. Germline CDR1 reads DFQATT; CDR2 reads SNEGSKA (reference sequence). This CDR3 is built from 14 residues. The germline V and J ends were trimmed by 1 base and 6 bases, with 16 bases remaining between them. It was RNA transcripts that yielded the amplified TCR beta CDR3 regions. A set of HTBI primers served as the primers for a first-round RT-PCR of the TCR CDR3. TCRdb passed the multiplex PCR reads through MiXCR, listing each CDR3 protein once. Among 490,000 or so distinct CDR3 sequences listed, 46% were seen once.

The chain joins TRBV20-1 to TRBJ2-7; D remains ambiguous. The sample comprised peripheral blood or thyroid tissue (not recorded which). The receptor's source is an adult woman with Graves' disease, either hyperthyroidism or ophthalmopathy (not recorded which). The CDR3 protein is CSARVGGSWGEQYF. CDR3 coding DNA: TGCAGTGCTAGAGTAGGCGGTAGCTGGGGCGAGCAGTACTTC.